This T cell receptor (beta chain) was recovered during a study of preoperative IRX-2 immunotherapy in early breast cancer. Some clones are missing from TCRdb's copy, which holds only in-frame ones; the method was immunoSEQ multiplex PCR. The sample shows 35,000 to 45,000 clones, 70% to 85% of them seen only once. Sample treatment: preoperative locoregional IRX-2 cytokine immunotherapy. This phase Ib study tested locoregional IRX-2 cytokine immunotherapy given before surgery. Source: tumor tissue, taken after IRX-2 immunotherapy. The receptor's source is a human donor with breast cancer.

The CDR3 sequence is CASSTGTELPYEQYF. CDR3 coding DNA: TGCGCCAGCAGCACCGGGACAGAACTACCCTACGAGCAGTACTTC. This sequence joins TRBV5-1 and TRBJ2-7; 7 bases match TRBD1. This CDR3 is 15 amino acids long. Trimming took 4 bases from V and 2 from J; bases not matched to a gene: 9. The V gene's germline CDR1 is SGHRS and CDR2 YFSETQ.